One sample yielded the 26 T cell receptor beta chains listed below, sequenced in a study of cytotoxic CD8 clonotypes in ibrutinib-treated CLL. Assay used: immunoSEQ multiplex PCR; TCRdb lists only in-frame clones, some missing. This sample has roughly 220,000 clones; roughly 77% occur once, and the top ten carry approximately 6.3%. Sequencing used PBMCs, obtained after 12 months of ibrutinib treatment. The receptors here all came from a human donor with chronic lymphocytic leukemia.

The chain joins TRBV5-1 to TRBJ1-2, with 8 bases lining up with TRBD1. V shed 4 bases, J shed 4 bases, and the junction held 9 bases outside the gene matches. This CDR3 region has 15 residues. Germline assignment: CDR1 SGHRS and CDR2 YFSETQ. CDR3 region: CASSDQTGASYGYTF. As DNA, the CDR3 is TGCGCCAGCAGCGATCAGACAGGGGCGAGCTATGGCTACACCTTC.

This clone was seen a handful of times. The gene calls are TRBV9 and TRBJ2-7; weak D call: TRBD1 (5 bases). This CDR3 has 13 residues. V lost 4 bases to trimming and J lost 4 bases, with 12 bases between them. Germline lookup yields CDR1 SGDLS and CDR2 YYNGEE. As DNA, the CDR3 is TGTGCCAGCAGCCGCGACAGAAATTACGAGCAGTACTTC. Translated, it gives CASSRDRNYEQYF.

This clone was counted only a few times. The J gene is TRBJ1-5, the V gene TRBV30; D remains ambiguous. V gave up 2 bases and J gave up 2 bases, with 7 bases separating them. The length of the CDR3 is 13 residues. Germline CDR1 reads GTSNPN; CDR2 reads SVGIG (reference sequence). CDR3 in DNA: TGTGCCTGGAGTAAAGGTGGCAATCAGCCCCAGCATTTT. Translated, it gives CAWSKGGNQPQHF.

The J gene is TRBJ1-5, the V gene TRBV6-6; TRBD1 is a possible D gene (5 bases). The CDR3 contains 13 residues. Germline V gene lookup returns CDR1 MNHNY and CDR2 SVGAGI (reference sequence). V gave up 10 bases and J gave up 5 bases, with 15 bases separating them. CDR3 protein: CATRVGRDQPQHF. Here the CDR3 DNA reads TGTGCCACCAGGGTGGGAAGGGATCAGCCCCAGCATTTT.

There are a few counts of this clone. The chain couples TRBV5-1 to TRBJ2-5; D is ambiguous. The V end was cut by 4 bases, the J end by 5 bases, with 12 bases between. The CDR3 length is 13 residues. The V gene's germline CDR1 is SGHRS and CDR2 YFSETQ. CDR3 nucleotide sequence: TGCGCCAGCAGCCCTCCCGATATGGAGACCCAGTACTTC. It codes for CASSPPDMETQYF.

The chain is built from TRBV2 and TRBJ2-7; D perhaps matches TRBD1 (6 bases). V was cut by 1 base and J by 2 bases, with 9 bases left in between. The germline CDR1 and CDR2 sequences are SNHLY and FYNNEI. This CDR3 comprises 14 residues. CDR3 sequence reads: CASSEVSGAYEQYF. DNA of the CDR3: TGTGCCAGCAGTGAAGTTTCAGGGGCCTACGAGCAGTACTTC.

The V gene is TRBV30, the J gene TRBJ1-2, with a possible D match to TRBD1 (5 bases). CDR3 length: 14 residues. CDR1 is GTSNPN and CDR2 is SVGIG in the germline V gene (reference sequence). Trimming took off 1 base at V and 1 base at J, with 10 bases between the two ends. Here the CDR3 reads CAWSAEGLNYGYTF. CDR3 DNA: TGTGCCTGGAGTGCGGAGGGGCTTAACTATGGCTACACCTTC.

The chain links TRBV6-5 to TRBJ1-3; no reliable D call. Germline values: CDR1 MNHEY, CDR2 SVGAGI. Trimming pared 7 bases from V and 4 bases from J, leaving 8 bases between. CDR3 length: 12 residues. CDR3 protein: CASMRAGNTIYF. The CDR3 DNA reads TGTGCCAGCATGCGGGCAGGAAACACCATATATTTT.

The rearrangement links TRBV4-1 to TRBJ1-5; D gene uncertain. V lost 1 base and J lost 6, with 7 bases in between. The CDR3 has 13 amino acids. Germline V gives CDR1 MGHRA, CDR2 YSYEKL. CDR3 residues: CASSQAAFQPQHF. The CDR3 region has the DNA TGCGCCAGCAGCCAAGCGGCGTTTCAGCCCCAGCATTTT.

About this clone itself: One end of the junction varies from germline; a read error may be responsible. V and J are TRBV7-7 and TRBJ2-7; 7 bases match TRBD2. The germline gives CDR1 SSHAT, CDR2 FNYEAQ (reference sequence). The CDR3 sequence is 13 residues long. This chain's CDR3 is CASSSGGSYEQYF. DNA for the CDR3: TGTGCTAGCAGCTCGGGCGGGAGTTACGAGCAGTACTTC.

The chain combines TRBV5-6 with TRBJ1-2, with D tentatively TRBD1 (5 bases). The CDR3 is 15 residues long. V shed 0 bases and J shed 7 bases, with 16 bases lying between them. Germline loops: CDR1 SGHDT, CDR2 YYEEEE. The DNA for the CDR3 is TGTGCCAGCAGCTTGGAGGAGGGGAAGCTAGGTGGCTACACCTTC. Encoded protein: CASSLEEGKLGGYTF.

This clone was recorded only once. The gene calls are TRBV2 and TRBJ2-5; no clear D gene. Germline values: CDR1 SNHLY, CDR2 FYNNEI. V shed 4 bases and J shed 0 bases, with 12 bases lying between them. This CDR3 spans 15 amino acids. The CDR3 sequence is CASSGTGDYQETQYF. For the CDR3, the DNA is TGTGCCAGCAGTGGGACCGGTGATTACCAAGAGACCCAGTACTTC.

This clone was detected a few times. This chain links TRBV15 with TRBJ2-7; 7 nucleotides line up with TRBD2. The CDR3 sequence is 16 residues long. Germline assignment: CDR1 LNHNV and CDR2 YYDKDF (reference sequence). With 1 base clipped from V and 3 bases from J, the junction kept 9 bases outside the gene matches. The CDR3 DNA reads as TGTGCCACCAGCAGAGCCAAATGGGAGGGGAGCTACGAGCAGTACTTC. It specifies CATSRAKWEGSYEQYF.

The J gene is TRBJ1-2, the V gene TRBV6-5; D is possibly TRBD1 (5 bases). V shed 5 bases and J shed 6 bases, with 16 bases lying between them. CDR3 size: 14 residues. Germline V gene data show CDR1 as MNHEY and CDR2 as SVGAGI. CDR3 bases: TGTGCCAGCAGTCTCCGTGGGGGTATGGATGGCTACACCTTC. Its translation: CASSLRGGMDGYTF.

The J gene is TRBJ2-7, the V gene TRBV4-2; 9 positions agree with TRBD1. The CDR3 spans 16 residues. The V gene end was trimmed by 4 bases and the J gene end by 0 bases; junction bases not matched to a gene: 7. The germline V gene has CDR1 LGHNA and CDR2 YNFKEQ. The CDR3 DNA reads TGTGCCAGCAGCCGCTCCGGGACAGGGAGCTCCTACGAGCAGTACTTC. Protein: CASSRSGTGSSYEQYF.

V gene TRBV4-3 combines with J gene TRBJ2-1; D is perhaps TRBD1 (5 bases). V was trimmed by 0 bases and J by 6 bases, leaving 12 bases between them. The CDR3 sequence is 15 residues long. Germline V lookup: CDR1 LGHNA, CDR2 YSLEER. CDR3 in amino acids: CASSQDLPGPNEQFF. CDR3 bases: TGCGCCAGCAGCCAAGATCTTCCAGGGCCCAATGAGCAGTTCTTC.

This rearrangement joins TRBV9 to TRBJ2-7, with D perhaps TRBD1 (5 bases). V was trimmed by 0 bases and J by 5 bases, leaving 15 bases between them. Looked up from germline, CDR1 is SGDLS and CDR2 is YYNGEE. The length of the CDR3 is 15 residues. The CDR3 protein is CASSVGQSFSNEQYF. The CDR3 DNA sequence: TGTGCCAGCAGCGTAGGACAGAGTTTCAGCAACGAGCAGTACTTC.

The V gene is TRBV7-2, the J gene TRBJ2-5, with 7 bases lining up with TRBD2. The CDR3 covers 17 residues. J lost 1 base, V lost 0 bases, and 8 bases had no gene match. Looked up from germline, CDR1 is SGHTA and CDR2 is FQGNSA. The CDR3: CASSLALASGSQETQYF. Written as DNA, the CDR3 is TGTGCCAGCAGCTTAGCGCTGGCTAGCGGTAGCCAAGAGACCCAGTACTTC. Drawing the rest from reference TRBV7-2 and TRBJ2-5, the complete variable domain is GAGVSQSPSNKVTEKGKDVELRCDPISGHTALYWYRQSLGQGLEFLIYFQGNSAPDKSGLPSDRFSAERTGGSVSTLTIQRTQQEDSAVYLCASSLALASGSQETQYFGPGTRLLVL.

This clone appeared a few times. V gene TRBV7-9 combines with J gene TRBJ2-7; 7 positions match TRBD2. V was clipped by 5 bases and J by 4 bases; unmatched bases: 11. Per the germline V gene, CDR1 is SEHNR and CDR2 is FQNEAQ (reference sequence). The CDR3 runs to 15 residues. The DNA of the CDR3 is TGTGCCAGCAGCCACCCCCGGGACTACCAATACGAGCAGTACTTC. Translating gives CASSHPRDYQYEQYF.

V gene TRBV7-9 combines with J gene TRBJ2-7; D is uncertain. Germline CDR1 is SEHNR and CDR2 is FQNEAQ (reference sequence). This CDR3 spans 16 amino acids. The ends were cut back, 5 bases at V and 6 bases at J, with 23 bases in the middle. The CDR3 protein is CASSDSSGSENGEQYF. CDR3 in DNA: TGTGCCAGCAGCGACTCCAGTGGGTCCGAGAACGGCGAGCAGTACTTC.

This CDR3 reads CASSDSNQPQHF. For the CDR3, the DNA is TGTGCCAGCTCGGATAGCAATCAGCCCCAGCATTTT. The V call is TRBV18, the J call TRBJ1-5; no definite D call. V was cut by 6 bases and J by 0 bases, with 3 bases left in between. The CDR3 loop spans 12 amino acids. In germline, CDR1 is KGHSH, CDR2 LQKENI.

The chain uses TRBV30 and TRBJ2-1, with D perhaps TRBD1 (6 bases). The V end was cut by 1 base, the J end by 2 bases, with 12 bases between. The CDR3 is 15 amino acids. Germline V gene lookup returns CDR1 GTSNPN and CDR2 SVGIG (reference sequence). The CDR3: CAWSGGAGAYNEQFF. In DNA, the CDR3 is TGTGCCTGGAGTGGGGGAGCAGGGGCCTACAATGAGCAGTTCTTC.

This clone occurred a few times. The chain uses TRBV7-7 and TRBJ1-1; no clear D gene. The CDR3 sequence is 13 residues long. Germline V CDR1 and CDR2: SSHAT, FNYEAQ (reference sequence). Trimming took off 4 bases at V and 0 bases at J, with 6 bases between the two ends. CDR3 DNA: TGTGCCAGCAGCTCGGCCCTGAACACTGAAGCTTTCTTT. Encoded protein: CASSSALNTEAFF.

The chain joins TRBV5-4 to TRBJ2-7; TRBD2 is a possible D gene (7 bases). With 3 bases removed from V and 4 bases from J, the gap between germline ends came to 23 bases. CDR3 length: 17 amino acids. CDR1 is SGHNT and CDR2 is YYREEE in the germline V gene (reference sequence). The CDR3 is CASSSPPVGGRRYEQYF. DNA of the CDR3: TGTGCCAGCAGCTCCCCACCTGTGGGGGGGCGGCGGTACGAGCAGTACTTC.

This sequence joins TRBV5-6 and TRBJ2-7, with 7 bases identical to TRBD2. Germline CDR1 reads SGHDT; CDR2 reads YYEEEE. Losses at the gene ends were 0 bases for V and 1 base for J; bases not matched to a gene: 4. The CDR3 is made up of 15 amino acids. The CDR3 DNA reads as TGTGCCAGCAGCTTGGATCCCGGGAGGTCCTACGAGCAGTACTTC. Translation gives CASSLDPGRSYEQYF.

This chain uses TRBV18 with TRBJ1-1; weak D call: TRBD1 (5 bases). Germline CDR1 is KGHSH and CDR2 is LQKENI. Trimming removed 3 bases at V and 0 bases at J, with 8 bases between. This CDR3 region has 14 residues. CDR3 nucleotides: TGTGCCAGCTCACCCTTGGACATGAACACTGAAGCTTTCTTT. It codes for CASSPLDMNTEAFF.